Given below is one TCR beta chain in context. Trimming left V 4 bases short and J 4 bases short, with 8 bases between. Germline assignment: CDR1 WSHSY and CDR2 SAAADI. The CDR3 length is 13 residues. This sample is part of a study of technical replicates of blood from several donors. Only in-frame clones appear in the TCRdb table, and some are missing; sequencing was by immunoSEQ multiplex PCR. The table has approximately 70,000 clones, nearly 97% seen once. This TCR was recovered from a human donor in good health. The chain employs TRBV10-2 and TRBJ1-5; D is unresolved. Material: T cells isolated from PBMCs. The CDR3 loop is CASSVNKNQPQHF. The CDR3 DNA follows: TGCGCCAGCAGTGTTAACAAAAATCAGCCCCAGCATTTT.